The rows below give T cell receptor beta chains drawn from one sample of a study of blood T cells in healthy people across ages. TCRdb fed the 5' RACE reads into MiXCR, producing one record per CDR3 protein. The data hold over a million distinct CDR3 sequences, with 42% observed a single time. The material sequenced was blood. All receptors derive from a woman younger than 30 in good health. Both conserved end residues are part of each CDR3. A D gene is named only where the DNA matches it firmly. Not all rows give a size; the values are once, few, many and, for expanded clones, a class.

d_call cdr3_length clone_size j_call v_call cdr3_nt cdr3_aa
- 13 - TRBJ1-6 TRBV28 TGTGCCAGCAGTCCCCGGACAGTCTCACCCCTCCACTTT CASSPRTVSPLHF
- 15 - TRBJ1-1 TRBV4-1 TGCGCCAGCAGCCAAGATCGGTTTGGGAACACTGAAGCTTTCTTT CASSQDRFGNTEAFF
- 15 - TRBJ2-1 TRBV2 TGTGCCAGCAGTGGTCAACAGGGAGGCTACAATGAGCAGTTCTTC CASSGQQGGYNEQFF
TRBD2 14 - TRBJ2-7 TRBV4-1 TGCGCCAGCAGCCTGCGGGAGGGCCCCCACGAGCAGTACTTC CASSLREGPHEQYF
- 14 - TRBJ1-1 TRBV5-1 TGCGCCAGCAGCTGGTGGCCGGAGAACACTGAAGCTTTCTTT CASSWWPENTEAFF
TRBD2 15 - TRBJ2-3 TRBV3-1 TGTGCCAGCAGCGAGGTGGCTAGCGGGAGAGATACGCAGTATTTT CASSEVASGRDTQYF
TRBD2 15 - TRBJ2-1 TRBV3-1 TGTGCCAGCAGCCAAGATCCGGGACTAGCGGGTGAGCAGTTCTTC CASSQDPGLAGEQFF
- 15 few TRBJ2-5 TRBV6-5 TGTGCCAGCAGTTTCGGGACGGGGAATCGAGAGACCCAGTACTTC CASSFGTGNRETQYF
- 12 - TRBJ2-3 TRBV29-1 TGCAGCGTCGCCCTGGGGGGAGATACGCAGTATTTT CSVALGGDTQYF
- 14 once TRBJ1-2 TRBV19 TGTGCCAGTAGTATACGGGACCCGCTATCTGGCTACACCTTC CASSIRDPLSGYTF
- 19 few TRBJ1-2 TRBV12-3/TRBV12-4 TGTGCCAGCAGCCCTGGGTTGTACGGCTCGGACTTTTCTAACTATGGCTACACCTTC CASSPGLYGSDFSNYGYTF
TRBD2 16 few TRBJ2-1 TRBV27 TGTGCCAGCAGTTTCCAACTAGCGGGAGTAGGAAATGAGCAGTTCTTC CASSFQLAGVGNEQFF
TRBD2 18 many TRBJ2-2 TRBV9 TGTGCCAGCAGCGTAGGTAGCGGGGGGGCCGCGAACACCGGGGAGCTGTTTTTT CASSVGSGGAANTGELFF
- 16 few TRBJ2-5 TRBV20-1 TGCAGTGCTAGAGCCCCGCGGGATAGCGCCCAAGAGACCCAGTACTTC CSARAPRDSAQETQYF
- 13 once TRBJ1-5 TRBV18 TGTGCCAGTTCGGACCTCCAGCACCAGCCCCAGCATTTT CASSDLQHQPQHF
- 14 - TRBJ1-1 TRBV12-3/TRBV12-4 TGTGCCAGCAGTTTTGTTTCAGGGTACACTGAAGCTTTCTTT CASSFVSGYTEAFF
TRBD2 18 - TRBJ2-1 TRBV7-9 TGTGCCAGCAGCTTAGCGGATTGGCGGGGGGGCCCGGGGAATGAGCAGTTCTTC CASSLADWRGGPGNEQFF